Reported below is one T cell receptor (beta chain). Antigen specificity is unknown. The sample comes from a study of PD-1 blockade in classical Hodgkin lymphoma. The method was immunoSEQ multiplex PCR; TCRdb's version includes in-frame clones alone and lacks a portion of them. The sample contains 10,000 to 15,000 clones, around 83% of which appear only once. Regarding the study as a whole: Lower baseline TCR diversity was reported for newly diagnosed patients than for healthy donors. After ASCT, patients who started nivolumab under 1 year later were excluded. Newly diagnosed and completely responding patients shared comparable baseline diversity.

The CDR3 is made up of 14 amino acids. V dropped 3 bases and J dropped 6 bases, with 11 bases sitting between them. Germline lookup yields CDR1 KGHSH and CDR2 LQKENI. Relapse after autologous stem cell transplantation occurred in every patient, and brentuximab vedotin exposure varied. V is TRBV18 and J is TRBJ2-2; D is unclear. The clonotype comes from a human donor with classical Hodgkin lymphoma. The material sequenced was peripheral blood mononuclear cells (PBMCs), taken at baseline. CDR3 in DNA: TGTGCCAGCTCACCCCGGACGTCTCCCGGGGAGCTGTTTTTT. It encodes CASSPRTSPGELFF.